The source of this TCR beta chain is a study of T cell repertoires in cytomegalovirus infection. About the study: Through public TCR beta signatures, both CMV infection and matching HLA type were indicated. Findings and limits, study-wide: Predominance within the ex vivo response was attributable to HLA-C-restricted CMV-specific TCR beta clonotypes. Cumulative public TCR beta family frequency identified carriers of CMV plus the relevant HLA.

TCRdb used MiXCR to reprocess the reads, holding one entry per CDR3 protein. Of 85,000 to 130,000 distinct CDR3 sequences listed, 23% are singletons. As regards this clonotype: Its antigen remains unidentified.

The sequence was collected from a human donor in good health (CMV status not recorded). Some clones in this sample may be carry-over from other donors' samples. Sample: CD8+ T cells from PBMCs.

This CDR3 is CASSAQGHTEAFF. CDR3 DNA sequence: TGTGCCAGCAGCGCCCAAGGCCACACTGAAGCTTTCTTT. This chain connects TRBV7-9 to TRBJ1-1; D not resolved. The CDR3 has 13 residues. CDR1 is SEHNR and CDR2 is FQNEAQ in the germline V gene (reference sequence). Trimming pared 5 bases from V and 3 bases from J, leaving 10 bases between. Together with reference TRBV7-9 and TRBJ1-1, the CDR3 gives the full variable domain: DTGVSQNPRHKITKRGQNVTFRCDPISEHNRLYWYRQTLGQGPEFLTYFQNEAQLEKSRLLSDRFSAERPKGSFSTLEIQRTEQGDSAMYLCASSAQGHTEAFFGQGTRLTVV.